This T cell receptor (beta chain) was captured in a study of T cell responses to AZD1222 COVID-19 vaccine. The method was immunoSEQ multiplex PCR; TCRdb's version includes in-frame clones alone and lacks a portion of them. The sample holds approximately 130,000 clones, over 85% seen once. The sample holds one count of this clone. What it binds is not known. Between the trimmed V and J ends, which lost 6 bases and 0 bases, there was a span of 17 bases. The CDR3 spans 16 residues. Germline CDR1 and CDR2: KGHSH and LQKENI. Findings and caveats of the study: No repertoire was sampled before or during the peak T cell response, only after it.

The specimen was peripheral blood, collected on day 0 of AZD1222 vaccination. The chain couples TRBV18 to TRBJ1-1, with a possible D match to TRBD1 (6 bases). This clonotype was obtained from an adult in good health. CDR3 nucleotide sequence: TGTGCCAGCTCGCTACACGGACAGATCATGAACACTGAAGCTTTCTTT. Protein sequence: CASSLHGQIMNTEAFF.